The present TCR beta chain was sequenced within a study of beta chain features in type 1 diabetes. The J segment lost 4 bases and the V segment lost 3 bases, leaving 4 bases of the junction unmatched. The germline gives CDR1 LNHDA, CDR2 SQIVND (reference sequence). The CDR3 covers 14 residues. This clone has just a few counts. What it recognizes is unknown. Study findings and constraints: Although PCR might favor shorter templates, it would do so equally in patients and controls. A pattern of fewer insertions and more deletions at VDJ junctions was seen in type 1 diabetes patients. Patients with Type 1 diabetes showed moderately but significantly shorter TCRB CDR3s in all four CD4+ subsets.

As every portion of the isolated RNA was reverse transcribed, the sequencing read expressed TCRB transcripts. TCRdb's copy holds only in-frame clones and misses some; the assay was immunoSEQ multiplex PCR. The data show hundreds of thousands of clones, with roughly 16% seen just once and approximately 0.093% held by the top ten. The clonotype comes from a man aged 18 to 29 in good health. The chain links TRBV19 to TRBJ1-2, with TRBD1 identical over 8 bases. Sequences were obtained from naive CD4+ T cells from blood. This CDR3 is CASSIDRGPYGYTF. The CDR3 bases are TGTGCCAGTAGTATCGACAGGGGACCCTATGGCTACACCTTC. Filled out from reference TRBV19 and TRBJ1-2, the complete variable domain reads DGGITQSPKYLFRKEGQNVTLSCEQNLNHDAMYWYRQDPGQGLRLIYYSQIVNDFQKGDIAEGYSVSREKKESFPLTVTSAQKNPTAFYLCASSIDRGPYGYTFGSGTRLTVV.